One and the same sample provided the 2 T cell receptor beta chains below, sequenced in a study of blood T cell repertoires in COVID-19. Method: immunoSEQ multiplex PCR; TCRdb's copy keeps in-frame clones and lacks some. Of roughly 43,000 clones in the sample, over 75% were seen once. The sequenced sample consisted of peripheral blood. The receptors were sampled from an elderly woman with acute or convalescent COVID-19.

The J gene is TRBJ2-7, the V gene TRBV11-3, with D tentatively TRBD2 (6 bases). Germline CDR1 reads SGHNT; CDR2 reads YENEEA. Trimming pared 3 bases from V and 6 bases from J, leaving 9 bases between. There are 12 residues in the CDR3. Written as DNA, the CDR3 is TGTGCCAGCAGCTTTTGGGGGGTCGAGCAGTACTTC. This sequence encodes CASSFWGVEQYF. The full variable domain, completed using reference TRBV11-3 and TRBJ2-7, is EAGVVQSPRYKIIEKKQPVAFWCNPISGHNTLYWYLQNLGQGPELLIRYENEEAVDDSQLPKDRFSAERLKGVDSTLKIQPAELGDSAVYLCASSFWGVEQYFGPGTRLTVT.

The chain links TRBV7-2 to TRBJ2-2, with D uncertain. CDR3 size: 15 residues. V was trimmed by 5 bases and J by 1 base, leaving 11 bases between them. CDR1 and CDR2 (germline): SGHTA, FQGNSA. CDR3 sequence (DNA): TGTGCCAGCAGCCCAAGCCATCAGAACACCGGGGAGCTGTTTTTT. This encodes CASSPSHQNTGELFF. Supplemented by reference TRBV7-2 and TRBJ2-2, the full variable domain reads GAGVSQSPSNKVTEKGKDVELRCDPISGHTALYWYRQSLGQGLEFLIYFQGNSAPDKSGLPSDRFSAERTGGSVSTLTIQRTQQEDSAVYLCASSPSHQNTGELFFGEGSRLTVL.